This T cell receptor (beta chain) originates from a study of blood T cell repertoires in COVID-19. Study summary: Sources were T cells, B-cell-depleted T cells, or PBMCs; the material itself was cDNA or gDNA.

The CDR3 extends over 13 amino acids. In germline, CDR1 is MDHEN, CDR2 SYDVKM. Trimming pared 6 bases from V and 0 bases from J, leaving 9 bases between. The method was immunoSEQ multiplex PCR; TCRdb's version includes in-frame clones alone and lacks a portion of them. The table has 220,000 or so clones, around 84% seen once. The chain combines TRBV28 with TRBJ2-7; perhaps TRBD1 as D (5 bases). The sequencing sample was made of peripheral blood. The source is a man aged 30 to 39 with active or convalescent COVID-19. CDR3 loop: CASRMTASYEQYF. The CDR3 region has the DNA TGTGCCAGCAGGATGACAGCCTCCTACGAGCAGTACTTC.